This T cell receptor (beta chain) appears in the sequencing data of a study of ipilimumab plus nivolumab after autologous stem cell transplantation. TCRdb keeps only in-frame clones here, not all; method: immunoSEQ multiplex PCR. The repertoire holds over 75,000 clones, 83% seen once, with about 2.2% in the top ten. The TCR originated in a male donor with diffuse large B-cell lymphoma. Sample: PBMCs, taken in a trial of ipilimumab plus nivolumab as post-transplant consolidation.

The CDR3 loop is CASSLALEEKLFF. The CDR3 coding sequence is TGTGCCAGCAGCTTAGCGCTAGAGGAAAAACTGTTTTTT. This rearrangement joins TRBV7-6 to TRBJ1-4; unclear D gene. V was trimmed by 0 bases and J by 8 bases, leaving 7 bases between them. The CDR3 has 13 residues. Germline CDR1 reads SGHVS; CDR2 reads FNYEAQ. The full variable domain, with the rest looked up from reference TRBV7-6 and TRBJ1-4, is GAGVSQSPRYKVTKRGQDVALRCDPISGHVSLYWYRQALGQGPEFLTYFNYEAQQDKSGLPNDRFSAERPEGSISTLTIQRTEQRDSAMYRCASSLALEEKLFFGSGTQLSVL.